Each of the 12 T cell receptor beta chains below was sequenced from the same sample in a study of beta chain features in type 1 diabetes. Expressed TCRB transcripts were sequenced because the entire RNA isolate underwent reverse transcription. Clones were sequenced by immunoSEQ multiplex PCR, and TCRdb holds only the in-frame ones, with some missing. The table includes roughly 150,000 clones, 8.5% to 14% detected once. The sequenced sample consisted of central memory CD4+ T cells from blood. These TCRs come from a man aged 18 to 30 in good health.

The V and J genes are TRBV7-9 and TRBJ2-7, with D perhaps matching TRBD2 (6 bases). The CDR3 runs 13 residues. Looked up from germline, CDR1 is SEHNR and CDR2 is FQNEAQ (reference sequence). V lost 7 bases, J lost 7 bases, and 17 bases lay in between. The CDR3 nucleotides are TGTGCCAGCACCGTAAGCGGGCCTGGGGAGCAGTACTTC. As protein: CASTVSGPGEQYF.

The gene calls are TRBV6-5 and TRBJ2-6, with D perhaps TRBD2 (6 bases). Germline CDR1 is MNHEY and CDR2 is SVGAGI. The CDR3 loop spans 15 amino acids. Trimming removed 7 bases at V and 3 bases at J, with 13 bases between. This CDR3 is CASNRRGSGANVLTF. The CDR3 DNA reads as TGTGCCAGCAATCGGAGGGGCAGTGGGGCCAACGTCCTGACTTTC.

In DNA form, the CDR3 reads TGTGCCAGCAGCCAGGGTAGTGCAGATACGCAGTATTTT. Amino acid sequence: CASSQGSADTQYF. The chain carries TRBV4-2 and TRBJ2-3; D remains ambiguous. The CDR3 is 13 residues long. V lost 3 bases to trimming and J lost 4 bases, with 8 bases between them. Germline CDR1 LGHNA, CDR2 YNFKEQ.

This clone was counted only a few times. V is TRBV28 and J is TRBJ2-1; 7 nucleotides align to TRBD2. CDR3 length: 13 amino acids. Germline CDR1 MDHEN, CDR2 SYDVKM. J was trimmed by 7 bases and V by 7 bases; bases with no gene match: 7. CDR3 coding DNA: TGTGCCAGCACCGGGGGGAGTCGGAATGAGCAGTTCTTC. This encodes CASTGGSRNEQFF.

The rearrangement links TRBV5-6 to TRBJ2-3; a possible D gene is TRBD1 (5 bases). The germline V gene has CDR1 SGHDT and CDR2 YYEEEE. V lost 4 bases, J lost 1 base, and 7 bases lay in between. The CDR3 extends over 13 amino acids. DNA for the CDR3: TGTGCCAGCAGCATCAGGGGCACAGATACGCAGTATTTT. It encodes CASSIRGTDTQYF.

The rearrangement uses TRBV10-3 and TRBJ1-4, with D unresolved. CDR3 length equals 13 residues. Germline V CDR1 and CDR2: ENHRY, SYGVKD. V was shortened by 5 bases and J by 5 bases, with 9 bases between the two germline ends. CDR3 nucleotide sequence: TGTGCCATCAGTAAAGGACCAAATGAAAAACTGTTTTTT. It translates to CAISKGPNEKLFF.

CDR3 region: CAILAGGEAKNIQYF. CDR3 nucleotide sequence: TGTGCCATCTTAGCGGGGGGCGAAGCCAAAAACATTCAGTACTTC. The rearrangement joins TRBV28 to TRBJ2-4; 10 positions match TRBD2. V lost 10 bases, J lost 0 bases, and 6 bases stayed unmatched. Per the germline V gene, CDR1 is MDHEN and CDR2 is SYDVKM. The CDR3 contains 15 residues.

This clone is medium-sized in the sample. This rearrangement joins TRBV9 to TRBJ2-3; D unclear. V lost 4 bases and J 6 bases, leaving 15 bases between the germline ends. This CDR3 contains 14 residues. CDR1 and CDR2 (germline): SGDLS, YYNGEE. The DNA of the CDR3 is TGTGCCAGCAGCCTCATACTGACCTCGGATACGCAGTATTTT. It codes for CASSLILTSDTQYF.

This clone has a handful of counts. V usage is TRBV10-3 and J usage is TRBJ2-2, with D maybe TRBD1 (5 bases). Per the germline V gene, CDR1 is ENHRY and CDR2 is SYGVKD. The CDR3 is made up of 14 amino acids. V lost 6 bases and J lost 1, with 9 bases in between. The CDR3 spells CAIRQGQNTGELFF. In DNA, the CDR3 is TGTGCCATCAGGCAGGGCCAGAACACCGGGGAGCTGTTTTTT.

This clone has ten or more counts. The genes are TRBV5-1 and TRBJ2-1; D remains unclear. In germline, CDR1 is SGHRS, CDR2 YFSETQ. V was trimmed by 5 bases and J by 2 bases, leaving 8 bases between them. The CDR3 is 13 residues long. The DNA for the CDR3 is TGCGCCAGCAGACCGGATACCTACAATGAGCAGTTCTTC. As protein: CASRPDTYNEQFF.

The chain has TRBV25-1 and TRBJ2-1; no definite D call. V was shortened by 4 bases and J by 10 bases, with 8 bases between the two germline ends. CDR1 is MGHDK, CDR2 SYGVNS, per germline. The CDR3 length is 11 residues. CDR3 nucleotides: TGTGCCAGCAGTGCCGGACCCGAGCAGTTCTTC. It specifies CASSAGPEQFF.

The rearrangement links TRBV5-1 to TRBJ2-6; no definite D call. The CDR3 has 14 amino acids. The V gene lost 7 bases and the J gene lost 0 bases, with 8 bases spanning the gap. Looked up from germline, CDR1 is SGHRS and CDR2 is YFSETQ. The CDR3 spells CASHYDSGANVLTF. DNA for the CDR3: TGCGCCAGCCATTATGACTCTGGGGCCAACGTCCTGACTTTC.